This T cell receptor beta chain appears in the sequencing data of a study of control samples from healthy donors and cancer patients. Germline V gene sequence: CDR1 MNHEY, CDR2 SMNVEV (reference sequence). With 5 bases clipped from V and 5 bases from J, the junction kept 9 bases outside the gene matches. This CDR3 is built from 16 residues. TCRdb keeps only in-frame clones here, not all; method: immunoSEQ multiplex PCR. The sample has 6,500 to 8,500 clones, approximately 81% seen once; the top ten hold around 28%. This TCR was sampled from a man aged 65 to 79 with lung cancer. Sequenced input: PBMCs. J is TRBJ2-1 and V is TRBV27; 10 bases are a match to TRBD2. The CDR3 DNA follows: TGTGCCAGCAGTAAGACGGGACTAGCGACTAACAATGAGCAGTTCTTC. Translated, it gives CASSKTGLATNNEQFF.